This TCR beta chain was recorded in a study of blood T cells in healthy people across ages. Points from the study as a whole: Bulk PBMC profiling left naive and antigen-experienced comparisons inconclusive.

A second about 7 to 12 cycle PCR used barcoded and J-beta primers. TCRdb fed the 5' RACE reads into MiXCR, producing one record per CDR3 protein. The table records about a million distinct CDR3 sequences, under 40% of them present only once. Notes on this clonotype: Its antigen is undetermined.

Between the trimmed V and J ends, which lost 6 bases and 4 bases, there was a span of 22 bases. The CDR3 totals 17 residues. Germline values: CDR1 MNHEY, CDR2 SVGEGT. This sequence was found in a man aged 18 to 29 in good health. Material: blood. This rearrangement joins TRBV6-2 or TRBV6-3 to TRBJ1-5; TRBD1 might be the D (6 bases). The CDR3 protein is CASRRDRDKLDNQPQHF. In DNA, the CDR3 is TGTGCCAGCAGACGAGACCGGGACAAGCTAGATAATCAGCCCCAGCATTTT.